The clone carrying this T cell receptor (beta chain) was seen more than once but under ten times. Antigen specificity is unknown. As every portion of the isolated RNA was reverse transcribed, the sequencing read expressed TCRB transcripts. Clones were read by immunoSEQ multiplex PCR, and TCRdb kept only the in-frame ones, dropping some. The data contain roughly 260,000 clones, under 13% of them singletons. This sample is drawn from a study of beta chain features in type 1 diabetes. The wider study: Age, gender and cell yields were alike across patients and healthy donors. Study-level results: Sequencing the cDNA could make cells with high TCR expression show up more than they should. These data did not resolve whether HLA type affects TCRB rearrangement. Type 1 diabetes patients showed a moderate but significant shortening of TCRB CDR3s in all four CD4+ subsets.

CDR1 is SGHRS and CDR2 is YFSETQ in the germline V gene. V lost 0 bases and J lost 4; bases outside the gene matches: 6. This CDR3 contains 15 residues. This chain uses TRBV5-1 with TRBJ2-5; 7 nucleotides line up with TRBD1. The clonotype originates from a man aged 25 to 45 with type 1 diabetes. The sequenced sample was naive CD4+ T cells from blood. CDR3 DNA sequence: TGCGCCAGCAGCTTGGCCGACAGGGCGGGAGAGACCCAGTACTTC. This gives the protein CASSLADRAGETQYF. The full variable domain, with the rest looked up from reference TRBV5-1 and TRBJ2-5, is KAGVTQTPRYLIKTRGQQVTLSCSPISGHRSVSWYQQTPGQGLQFLFEYFSETQRNKGNFPGRFSGRQFSNSRSEMNVSTLELGDSALYLCASSLADRAGETQYFGPGTRLLVL.